This T cell receptor beta chain stems from a study of T cells after yellow fever vaccination. As for the study in general: When fractions had low cell numbers, they were prepared with SMART-Seq v4 Ultra Low Input.

The CDR3 has 15 amino acids. CDR1 is SGHRS, CDR2 YFSETQ, per germline. V lost 0 bases and J lost 2, with 12 bases in between. This clonotype was recorded only once. From the 5' RACE reads, TCRdb called clonotypes with MiXCR, one entry per CDR3 protein. The top ten clones hold about 13% of a sample with around 550,000 distinct CDR3 sequences, less than 20% of them seen once. The clonotype originates from a man in his thirties or forties who received the YFV17D yellow fever vaccine. The chain joins TRBV5-1 to TRBJ2-7; D is unresolved. This specimen consisted of PBMCs, obtained 15 days after the yellow fever booster vaccination. The CDR3 sequence is CASSLGGLTAYEQYF. CDR3 nucleotides: TGCGCCAGCAGCTTGGGAGGTCTAACCGCCTACGAGCAGTACTTC.